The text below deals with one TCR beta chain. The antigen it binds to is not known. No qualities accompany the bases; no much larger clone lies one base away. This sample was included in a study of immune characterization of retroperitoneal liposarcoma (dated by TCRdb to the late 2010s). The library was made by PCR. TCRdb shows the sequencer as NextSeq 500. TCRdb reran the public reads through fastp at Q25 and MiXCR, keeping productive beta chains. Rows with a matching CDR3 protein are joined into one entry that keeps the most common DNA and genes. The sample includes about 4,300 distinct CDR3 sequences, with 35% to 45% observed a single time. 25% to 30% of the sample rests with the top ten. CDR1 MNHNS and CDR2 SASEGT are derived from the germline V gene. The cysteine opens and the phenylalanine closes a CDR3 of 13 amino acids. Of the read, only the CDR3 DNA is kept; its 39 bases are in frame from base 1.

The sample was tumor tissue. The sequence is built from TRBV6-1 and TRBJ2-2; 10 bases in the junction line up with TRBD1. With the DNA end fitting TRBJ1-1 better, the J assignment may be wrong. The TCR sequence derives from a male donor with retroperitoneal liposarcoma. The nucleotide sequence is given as TGTGCCAGCCGGGACAGGGGTCTCACTGAAGCTTTCTTT. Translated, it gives CASRDRGLTEAFF.